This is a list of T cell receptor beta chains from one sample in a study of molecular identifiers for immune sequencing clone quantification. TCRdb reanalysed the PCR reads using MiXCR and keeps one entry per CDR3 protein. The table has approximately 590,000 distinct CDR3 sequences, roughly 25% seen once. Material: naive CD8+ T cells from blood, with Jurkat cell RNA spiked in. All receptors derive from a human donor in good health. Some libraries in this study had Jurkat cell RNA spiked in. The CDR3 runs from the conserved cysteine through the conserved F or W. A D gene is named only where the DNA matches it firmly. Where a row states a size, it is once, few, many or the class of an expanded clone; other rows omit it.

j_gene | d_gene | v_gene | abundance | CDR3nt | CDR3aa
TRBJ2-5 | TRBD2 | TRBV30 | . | TGTGCCTGGGGGAGGGACTTTCAAGAGACCCAGTACTTC | CAWGRDFQETQYF
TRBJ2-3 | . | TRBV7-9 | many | TGTGCCAGCAGCTTAGTCTCGGGAGCAGATACGCAGTATTTT | CASSLVSGADTQYF
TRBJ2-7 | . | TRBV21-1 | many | TGTGCCAGCAGCAAACCTCCGGGACAGGGGGCGCAGAGTCACGAGCAGTACTTC | CASSKPPGQGAQSHEQYF
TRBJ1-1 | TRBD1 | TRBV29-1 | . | TGCAGCGTTGGTGGGGGACAGGGGATGAACACTGAAGCTTTCTTT | CSVGGGQGMNTEAFF
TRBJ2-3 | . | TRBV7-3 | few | TGTGCCAGCAGCTTAACGCTGGGGCTCACAGATACGCAGTATTTT | CASSLTLGLTDTQYF
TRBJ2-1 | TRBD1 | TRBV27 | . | TGTGCCAGCAGTAAGGGGGCGCCAAACTACAATGAGGAGTTCTTC | CASSKGAPNYNEEFF
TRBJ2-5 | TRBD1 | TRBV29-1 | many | TGCAGCGTTGATGAGGGGACAGGGACAGAGACCCAGTACTTC | CSVDEGTGTETQYF
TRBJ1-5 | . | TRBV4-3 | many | TGCGCCAGCAGCCAAGGAACGTGGAGCAATCAGCCCCAGCATTTT | CASSQGTWSNQPQHF
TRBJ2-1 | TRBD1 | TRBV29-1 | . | TGCAGCGTCGGAGCCGGGACAGGGATTTCCTACAATGAGCAGTTCTTC | CSVGAGTGISYNEQFF
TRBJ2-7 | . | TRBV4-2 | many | TGTGCCAGCAGCCGGGTGTCCTACGAGCAGTACTTC | CASSRVSYEQYF
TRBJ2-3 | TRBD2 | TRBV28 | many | TGTGCCAGCAGTCCTCGGTGGCTAGCGGGAGAAGATACGCAGTATTTT | CASSPRWLAGEDTQYF
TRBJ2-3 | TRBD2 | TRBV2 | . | TGTGCCAGCACCGGACTAGGAACAGATACGCAGTATTTT | CASTGLGTDTQYF
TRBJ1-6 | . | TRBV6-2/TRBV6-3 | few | TGTGCCAGCAGTTATACGGGGAACGATTCACCCCTCCACTTT | CASSYTGNDSPLHF
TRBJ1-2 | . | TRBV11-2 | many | TGTGCCAGCAGCCCCGCGACGGGCTATGGCTACACCTTC | CASSPATGYGYTF
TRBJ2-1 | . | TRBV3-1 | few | TGTGCCAGCAGCCCACTATACAATGAGCAGCTCTTC | CASSPLYNEQLF
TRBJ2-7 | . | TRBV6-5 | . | TGTGCCAGCGGTTTCACCGGGTACTACGCGCAGTACTTC | CASGFTGYYAQYF
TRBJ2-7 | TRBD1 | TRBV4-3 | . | TGCGCCAGCAGCCAAGGACAGGGATTCCCCTACGAGCAGTACTTC | CASSQGQGFPYEQYF
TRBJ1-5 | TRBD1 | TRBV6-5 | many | TGTGCCAGCAGACTGGGACAGGGTAACCAGCCCCAGCATTTT | CASRLGQGNQPQHF
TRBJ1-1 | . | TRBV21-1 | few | TGTGCCAGCAGCAAAAGGGACAGGGGGCCGCGTGACACTGAAGCTTTCTTT | CASSKRDRGPRDTEAFF
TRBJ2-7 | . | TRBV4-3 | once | TGCGCCAGCCGCCCCGCCCGGGACCCCTCCTACGCGCCGTACTTC | CASRPARDPSYAPYF
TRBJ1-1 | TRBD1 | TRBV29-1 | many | TGCAGCACCCTCCAGGGGGGAGACACTGAAGCTTTCTTT | CSTLQGGDTEAFF
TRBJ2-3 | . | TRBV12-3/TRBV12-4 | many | TGTGCCACTACGACTAGCACAGATACGCAGTATTTT | CATTTSTDTQYF
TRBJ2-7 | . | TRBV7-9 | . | TGTGCCAGCGGGTCCGGGACTTCCTACGAGCAGTACTTC | CASGSGTSYEQYF
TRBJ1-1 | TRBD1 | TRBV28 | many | TGTGCCAGCAGACCCGGGACAGGCTTGCCCGAGGCTTTCTTT | CASRPGTGLPEAFF
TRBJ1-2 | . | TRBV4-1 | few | TGCGCCAGCAGCCAAGAGACAGTACCTAACTATGGCTACACCTTC | CASSQETVPNYGYTF
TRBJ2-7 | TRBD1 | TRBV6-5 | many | TGTGCCAGCAGTTACTCGGGACAGCCATACGAGCAGTACTTC | CASSYSGQPYEQYF
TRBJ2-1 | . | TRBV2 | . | TGTGCCAGCAGCCAAACAGGGTCGGCCTACAATGAGCAGTTCTTC | CASSQTGSAYNEQFF
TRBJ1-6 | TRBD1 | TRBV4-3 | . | TGCGCCAGCAGCCAAGGGGGACAGGGCGTTTCACCCCTCCACTTT | CASSQGGQGVSPLHF
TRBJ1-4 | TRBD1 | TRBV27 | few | TGTGCCAGCAGTTCCCCCGGGACAGGGTGGGAAAAACTGTTTTTT | CASSSPGTGWEKLFF
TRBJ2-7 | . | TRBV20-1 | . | TGCAGTGCTACCAGGGGGGTGATAGTCCACGAGCAGTACTTC | CSATRGVIVHEQYF
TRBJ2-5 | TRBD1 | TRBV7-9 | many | TGTGCCAGCAGCCCCGCCCGGACAGGGCAAGAGACCCAGTACTTC | CASSPARTGQETQYF
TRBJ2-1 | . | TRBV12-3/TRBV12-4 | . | TGTACCAGCAATCCTCCACTGGCCGGTGAGCAGTTCTTC | CTSNPPLAGEQFF
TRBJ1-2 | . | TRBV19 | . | TGTGCCAGTAGTGCAGGGGTTTATTATGGCTACACCTTC | CASSAGVYYGYTF
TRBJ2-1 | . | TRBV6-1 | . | TGTGCCAGCAGTGGCCCGGCAGGGCCTAGCTCCTACAATGAGCAGTTCTTC | CASSGPAGPSSYNEQFF
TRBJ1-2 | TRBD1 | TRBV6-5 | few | TGTGCCAGCAGTTCCCCCGGACAGGCCTTTGGCTACACCTTC | CASSSPGQAFGYTF
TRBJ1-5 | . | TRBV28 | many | TGTGCCAGCAGTTTCCCAATATATAGCAATCAGCCCCAGCATTTT | CASSFPIYSNQPQHF
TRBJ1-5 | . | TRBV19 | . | TGTGCCAGTACCTATTCGGCGGGCCGTAGCAATCAGCCCCAGCATTTT | CASTYSAGRSNQPQHF
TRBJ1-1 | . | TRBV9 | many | TGTGCCAGCAGCGTAGGCCCGTCACCTAAGAACACTGAAGCTTTCTTT | CASSVGPSPKNTEAFF
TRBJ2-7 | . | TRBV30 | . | TGTGCCTGGAGTGTTGGACCCCCGGGCTTCGAGCAGTACTTC | CAWSVGPPGFEQYF
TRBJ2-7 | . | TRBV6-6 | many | TGTGCCAGCAGTTACTCGGGGTCCGGGGCCTACGAGCAGTACTTC | CASSYSGSGAYEQYF
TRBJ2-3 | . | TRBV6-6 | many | TGTGCCAGCAGTTACTCTCCCAGCGTCCACACAGATACGCAGTATTTT | CASSYSPSVHTDTQYF
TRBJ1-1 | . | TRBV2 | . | TGTGCCAGCCTAACCCCCGGGACGGCGAACACTGAAGCTTTCTTT | CASLTPGTANTEAFF
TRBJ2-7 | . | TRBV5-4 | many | TGTGCCAGCAGCTTCGGAGGGGGCGGGTACGAGCAGTACTTC | CASSFGGGGYEQYF
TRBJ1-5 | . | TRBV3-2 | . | TGTGCCAGCAGCCAGGGGACAGCCCTCAATCAGCCCCAGCATTTT | CASSQGTALNQPQHF
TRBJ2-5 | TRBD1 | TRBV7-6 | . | TGTGCCAGCAGCTTCCTGACAGGGTCGCAGACCCAGTACTTC | CASSFLTGSQTQYF
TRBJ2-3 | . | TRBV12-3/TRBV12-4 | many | TGTGCCAGCAGTGCCCTAGGGGGTACAGATACGCAGTATTTT | CASSALGGTDTQYF
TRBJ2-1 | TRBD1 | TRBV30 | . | TGTGCCTGGAGTGGAGGACAGGGGCTTTTCAATGAGCAGTTCTTC | CAWSGGQGLFNEQFF
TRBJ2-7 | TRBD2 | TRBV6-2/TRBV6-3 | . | TGTGCCAGCAGCCCGAGCGGGGGGGCAGGCGAGCAGTACTTC | CASSPSGGAGEQYF
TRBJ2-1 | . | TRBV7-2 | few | TGTGCCAGCAGCGCCCTGGAGTTGGGCGGAAATGAGCAGTTCTTC | CASSALELGGNEQFF
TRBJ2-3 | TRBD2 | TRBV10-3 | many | TGTGCCATCAGTGAGTCGAAGGGCGGGGGGGCCGGAGATACGCAGTATTTT | CAISESKGGGAGDTQYF
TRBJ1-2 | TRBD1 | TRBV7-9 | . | TGTGCCAGCAGCTCGGGACAGAGCCCAAATGGCTACACCTTC | CASSSGQSPNGYTF
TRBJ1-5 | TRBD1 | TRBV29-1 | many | TGCAGCGCTTGGACAGGGAATATGGATCAGCCCCAGCATTTT | CSAWTGNMDQPQHF
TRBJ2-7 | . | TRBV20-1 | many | TGCAGTGCTAGAGATCCGAGCTCCGGGGACGGCGAGCAGTACTTC | CSARDPSSGDGEQYF
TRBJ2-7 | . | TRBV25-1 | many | TGTGCCAGCAGTGAATTAAGGGAGAAATCCTACGAGCAGTACTTC | CASSELREKSYEQYF
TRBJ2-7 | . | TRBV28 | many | TGTGCCAGCAGCATTGTCCCGGGGTCCTACGAGCAGTACTTC | CASSIVPGSYEQYF
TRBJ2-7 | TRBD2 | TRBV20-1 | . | TGCAGTGCTAGAGATCAGGGTAGCGGGGTCTCCTACGAGCAGTACTTC | CSARDQGSGVSYEQYF
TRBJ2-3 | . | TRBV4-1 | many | TGCGCCAGCAGCCTCGGGGTAGCGTCAGATACGCAGTATTTT | CASSLGVASDTQYF